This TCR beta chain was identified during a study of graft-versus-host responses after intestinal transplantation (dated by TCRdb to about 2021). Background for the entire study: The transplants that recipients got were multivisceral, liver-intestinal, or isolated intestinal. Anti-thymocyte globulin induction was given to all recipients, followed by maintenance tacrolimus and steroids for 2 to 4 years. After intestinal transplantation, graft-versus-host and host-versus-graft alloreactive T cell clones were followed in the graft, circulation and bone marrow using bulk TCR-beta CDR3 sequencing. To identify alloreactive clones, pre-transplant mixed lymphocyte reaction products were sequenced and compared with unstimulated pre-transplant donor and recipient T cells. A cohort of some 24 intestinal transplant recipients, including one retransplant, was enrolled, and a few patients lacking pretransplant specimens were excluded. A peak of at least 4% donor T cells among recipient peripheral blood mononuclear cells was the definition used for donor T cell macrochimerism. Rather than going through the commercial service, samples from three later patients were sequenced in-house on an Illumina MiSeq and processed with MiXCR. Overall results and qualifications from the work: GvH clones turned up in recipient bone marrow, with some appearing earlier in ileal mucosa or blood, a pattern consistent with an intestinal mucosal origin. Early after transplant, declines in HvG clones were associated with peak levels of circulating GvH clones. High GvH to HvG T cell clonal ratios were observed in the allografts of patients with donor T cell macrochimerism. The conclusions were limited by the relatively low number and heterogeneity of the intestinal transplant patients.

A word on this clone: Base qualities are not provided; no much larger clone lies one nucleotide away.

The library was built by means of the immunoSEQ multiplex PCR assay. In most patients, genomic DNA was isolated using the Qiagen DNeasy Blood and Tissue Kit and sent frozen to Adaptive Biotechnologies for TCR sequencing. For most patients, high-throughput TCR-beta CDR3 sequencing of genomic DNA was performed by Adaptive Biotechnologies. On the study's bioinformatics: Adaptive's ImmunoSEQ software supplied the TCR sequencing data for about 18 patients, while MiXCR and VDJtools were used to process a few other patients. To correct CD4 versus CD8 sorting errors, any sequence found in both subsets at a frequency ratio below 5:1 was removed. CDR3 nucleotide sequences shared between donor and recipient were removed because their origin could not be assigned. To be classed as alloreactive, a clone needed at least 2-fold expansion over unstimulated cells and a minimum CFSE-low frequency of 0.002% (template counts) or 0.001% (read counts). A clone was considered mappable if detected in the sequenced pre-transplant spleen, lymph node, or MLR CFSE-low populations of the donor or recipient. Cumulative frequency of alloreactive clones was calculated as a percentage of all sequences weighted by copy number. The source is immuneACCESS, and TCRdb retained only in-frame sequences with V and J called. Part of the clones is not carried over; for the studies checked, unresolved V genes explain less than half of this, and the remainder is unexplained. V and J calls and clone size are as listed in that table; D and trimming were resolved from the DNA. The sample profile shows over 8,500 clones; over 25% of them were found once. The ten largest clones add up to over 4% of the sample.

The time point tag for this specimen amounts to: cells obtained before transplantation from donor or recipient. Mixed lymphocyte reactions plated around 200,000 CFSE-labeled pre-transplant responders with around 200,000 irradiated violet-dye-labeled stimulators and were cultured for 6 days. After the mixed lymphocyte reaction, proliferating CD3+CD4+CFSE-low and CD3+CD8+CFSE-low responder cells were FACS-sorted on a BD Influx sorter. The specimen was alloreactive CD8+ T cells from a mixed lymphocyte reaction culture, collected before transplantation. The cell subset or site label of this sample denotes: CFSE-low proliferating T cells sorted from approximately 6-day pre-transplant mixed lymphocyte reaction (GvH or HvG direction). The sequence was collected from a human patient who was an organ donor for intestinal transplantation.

The nucleotides read TGCGCCAGCAGCTTGGATGCTGGGGGAGTTCCCTATGGCTACACCTTC. Its translation reads: CASSLDAGGVPYGYTF. The V and J genes are TRBV5-1 and TRBJ1-2; 5 matching bases give a weak D call of TRBD1. V is shortened by 0 bases, J by 4 bases, and the region joining them spans 16 bases. From the germline V gene, CDR1 is SGHRS and CDR2 is YFSETQ. Measured from the cysteine to the phenylalanine, the CDR3 is 16 residues long. Solely the CDR3 DNA is kept, with 48 bases framed from the first base. This CDR3, with the reference TRBV5-1 and TRBJ1-2 proteins standing in past its ends, gives the full variable domain KAGVTQTPRYLIKTRGQQVTLSCSPISGHRSVSWYQQTPGQGLQFLFEYFSETQRNKGNFPGRFSGRQFSNSRSEMNVSTLELGDSALYLCASSLDAGGVPYGYTFGSGTRLTVV.